A selection of T cell receptor beta chains follows, all from one sample in a study of vaccination effects on CD4 cells after COVID-19. No antigen has been assigned to these receptors. Profiled with immunoSEQ multiplex PCR; TCRdb holds only in-frame clones, not every one. The sample carries approximately 31,000 clones, under 85% recorded once. Sequencing used CD4+ T cells from PBMCs cultured with a peptide pool, obtained before COVID-19 vaccination. The receptors derive from a human donor who had a prior SARS-CoV-2 infection. Each CDR3 is given with its conserved first and last residue. A D gene is named only where the DNA matches it firmly. Size is stated for part of the rows, as once, few or many counts, or as a class when the clone is expanded.

.	TRBJ1-2	.	TRBV29-1	TGCAGCGTTGTTGGGACTCCTGCTAACTATGGCTACACCTTC	CSVVGTPANYGYTF
.	TRBJ2-1	.	TRBV7-9	TGTGCCAGCAGCGCCAGCTCCTACAATGAGCAGTTCTTC	CASSASSYNEQFF
.	TRBJ1-4	.	TRBV5-1	TGCGCCAGCAGCTTCGCAGGGACCGAGGAAAAACTGTTTTTT	CASSFAGTEEKLFF
.	TRBJ1-1	.	TRBV19	TGTGCCAGTAGTATAGCAGGGACTCAGGTGGCTTTCTTT	CASSIAGTQVAFF
.	TRBJ1-1	TRBD1	TRBV5-1	TGCGCCAGCAGCCGGGAGGGGGCGTCTGAAGCTTTCTTT	CASSREGASEAFF
.	TRBJ2-1	.	TRBV12-3/TRBV12-4	TGTGCCAGCAGTTTCGTGAATGAGCAGTTCTTC	CASSFVNEQFF
.	TRBJ2-7	.	TRBV11-2	TGTGCCAGCAGCTTAGATTTGGGGGAATGGTACGAGCAGTACTTC	CASSLDLGEWYEQYF
.	TRBJ2-1	.	TRBV6-5	TGTGCCAGCAGTACCTCTTGGGGGAGCGGTGAGCAGTTCTTC	CASSTSWGSGEQFF
.	TRBJ1-1	TRBD1	TRBV7-3	TGTGCCAGCAGCGCGGGACAGACCACTGAAGCTTTCTTT	CASSAGQTTEAFF
few	TRBJ2-7	.	TRBV23-1	TGCGCTATCCTCCGGACCTCCTACGAGCAGTACTTC	CAILRTSYEQYF
.	TRBJ2-1	TRBD2	TRBV18	TGTGCCAGCTCACCACCGAACCTAGCGGGGGTGAATGAGCAGTTCTTC	CASSPPNLAGVNEQFF
once	TRBJ1-5	.	TRBV28	TGTGCCAGCTCTCAGGGGAGGCAGCCCCAGCATTTT	CASSQGRQPQHF
few	TRBJ2-7	TRBD2	TRBV12-5	TGTGCTAGTGGTTTGGTACTAGCGGGAGGGCCAGACGAGCAGTACTTC	CASGLVLAGGPDEQYF
.	TRBJ2-3	.	TRBV2	TGTGCCAGCAGGACTACAGGGTTCACAGATACGCAGTATTTT	CASRTTGFTDTQYF
.	TRBJ2-3	TRBD2	TRBV7-7	TGTGCTAGCAGCCCACTCGGGGGGAGGACAGATACGCAGTATTTT	CASSPLGGRTDTQYF
few	TRBJ1-3	.	TRBV3-1/TRBV3-2	TGTGCCAGCAGCCAAGATCCCAACAGCTTCTCTGGAAACACCATATATTTT	CASSQDPNSFSGNTIYF